What follows is one T cell receptor (beta chain) and its context. In the source study's methods: Estimation of nucleated cell counts relied on the amplification of reference gene primers. The protocol was immunoSEQ multiplex PCR, while the TCRdb copy is restricted to in-frame clones and leaves out a portion. That table furnishes V, J and clone size, whereas the DNA furnished D and trimming. In the table there are some 120,000 clones, 84% of which are singletons. This specimen comes from a study of blood T cell repertoires in COVID-19. The CDR3 loop spans 16 amino acids. Germline V CDR1 and CDR2: SGDLS, YYNGEE. V was clipped by 0 bases and J by 4 bases, with 14 bases between them.

The V gene is TRBV9, the J gene TRBJ1-3, with a weak D call TRBD1 (5 bases). The material sequenced was peripheral blood. This TCR derives from a human donor in a cohort sampled during active COVID-19. The CDR3 nucleotides are TGTGCCAGCAGCGTAGGGCCTGCGGGACTCGGAAACACCATATATTTT. Translated: CASSVGPAGLGNTIYF. Drawing the rest from reference TRBV9 and TRBJ1-3, the complete variable domain is DSGVTQTPKHLITATGQRVTLRCSPRSGDLSVYWYQQSLDQGLQFLIQYYNGEERAKGNILERFSAQQFPDLHSELNLSSLELGDSALYFCASSVGPAGLGNTIYFGEGSWLTVV.